The sequence of this T cell receptor beta chain was determined in a study of glioma-infiltrating T cells. Overall study context: Glioblastomas were WHO grade IV, sampled at first diagnosis; low-grade were grade II. Sequencing aimed for roughly 4.5- to 10-fold coverage of about a million peripheral T cells. Regarding the study as a whole: Tissue and blood shared very few CDR3 sequences. Signature shared blood CDR3 motifs were enriched in low-divergence and depleted in high-divergence patients.

This clonotype was detected ten times or more. Its antigen is not known. Amplification of TCR alpha and beta CDR3 regions from RNA used iRepertoire nested multiplex PCR. TCRdb re-called the multiplex PCR reads with MiXCR, one entry per CDR3 protein. The sample yields a few hundred thousand distinct CDR3 sequences, 41% seen once. The sequence was collected from a human donor with low-grade glioma or glioblastoma, undergoing nonglioma brain surgery, or in good health (not recorded which). Sequencing was performed on glioma tissue, nonneoplastic brain tissue, or PBMCs (not recorded which).

The CDR3 DNA sequence: TGTGCCAGCAGTCCCTCTTATAGCAATCAGCCCCAGCATTTT. Residues: CASSPSYSNQPQHF. The chain links TRBV6-2 or TRBV6-3 to TRBJ1-5; D unclear. This CDR3 comprises 14 residues. Trimming took 5 bases from V and 0 from J, leaving 8 bases between them. The germline V gene encodes CDR1 MNHEY and CDR2 SVGEGT.